This T cell receptor (beta chain) originates from a study of CD8 T cells in Susac syndrome. Notes on the study in general: Susac CD8+ cells expanded clonally the most in TEMRA cells and in active patients.

Germline CDR1 reads SGHTA; CDR2 reads FQGNSA. The CDR3 is made up of 16 amino acids. V lost 1 base and J lost 4; bases outside the gene matches: 8. cDNA came from about 0.51 to 1 ug RNA primed by random hexamers. TCRdb reanalysed the immunoSEQ multiplex PCR reads using MiXCR and keeps one entry per CDR3 protein. The profile shows about 120,000 distinct CDR3 sequences, around 94% of them singletons. For this clonotype: Its antigen remains unknown.

The sample comprised CD8+ T cells from PBMCs. V is TRBV7-2 and J is TRBJ2-3; 7 bases are shared with TRBD2. The sequence was collected from a human donor with Susac syndrome. The CDR3: CASSLGAGEGPDTQYF. The CDR3 DNA sequence: TGTGCCAGCAGCTTAGGGGCGGGAGAGGGCCCAGATACGCAGTATTTT.